The clone carrying this T cell receptor beta chain has ten or more counts. Its antigen remains unidentified. Via MiXCR, TCRdb re-called the RACE reads, giving one row per CDR3 protein. The sample shows 80,000 to 100,000 distinct CDR3 sequences, about 10% of them seen only once. This sample's time point: patch test 2, 6 weeks after DPC sensitization. Stated treatment: therapeutic diphenylcyclopropenone sensitization with weekly scalp DPC. The sample comes from a study of human T cells and chemical hapten exposure. Looking at the study overall: A 2 cm by 2 cm inner upper arm patch received 2% DPC for sensitization. Epicutaneous patch tests delivered 0.01% DPC to the upper back, with evaluation at 6 days.

Per germline, CDR1 LNHDA and CDR2 SQIVND (reference sequence). This CDR3 contains 12 residues. Trimming removed 9 bases from V and 2 bases from J, with 11 bases in between. Study-level results: The donor cohort had alopecia, so its immune response may not match that of healthy people.

V and J are TRBV19 and TRBJ2-7; D gene ambiguous. This TCR came from a woman between 50 and 59 years old with alopecia areata. Some clones in this sample may be carry-over from other donors' samples. Sequencing was performed on whole blood, taken in connection with sensitization to the hapten diphenylcyclopropenone (DPC). Here the CDR3 DNA reads TGTGCCAGCGTCGGGTCAGCCTACGAGCAGTACTTC. Its protein is CASVGSAYEQYF.